Shown below are 28 T cell receptor beta chains from a single sample sequenced in a study of siplizumab effects on memory and regulatory T cells. The protocol was immunoSEQ multiplex PCR, while the TCRdb copy is restricted to in-frame clones and leaves out a portion. The sample records roughly 68,000 clones, less than 90% being singletons. The sequencing input was memory CD4+ T cells sorted from blood. The receptors originated from a human donor in good health.

This sequence joins TRBV27 and TRBJ2-1, with a possible D match to TRBD1 (7 bases). The CDR3 length is 15 residues. V was shortened by 4 bases and J by 0 bases, with 10 bases between the two germline ends. The germline gives CDR1 MNHEY, CDR2 SMNVEV (reference sequence). The CDR3 loop reads CASSWGDSSYNEQFF. CDR3 coding DNA: TGTGCCAGCAGTTGGGGGGACAGCTCCTACAATGAGCAGTTCTTC.

The chain employs TRBV19 and TRBJ2-5; 7 nucleotides match TRBD1. This CDR3 spans 13 amino acids. The trim removed 5 bases at V and 6 bases at J, leaving 6 bases unmatched. Looked up from germline, CDR1 is LNHDA and CDR2 is SQIVND (reference sequence). CDR3 bases: TGTGCCAGTAGTCCGACAGGGACAAAGACCCAGTACTTC. Protein product: CASSPTGTKTQYF.

The chain employs TRBV6-5 and TRBJ1-1, with D perhaps TRBD1 (6 bases). The germline V gene has CDR1 MNHEY and CDR2 SVGAGI. Trimming took off 5 bases at V and 8 bases at J, with 15 bases between the two ends. CDR3 length: 13 residues. The CDR3 nucleotides are TGTGCCAGCAGTAACCTACAGGGTTCGGAAGCTTTCTTT. Its translation: CASSNLQGSEAFF.

V gene TRBV11-2 combines with J gene TRBJ2-5; D could derive from TRBD1 or TRBD2 (5 bases each). There are 15 residues in the CDR3. V was pared by 4 bases and J by 1 base, with 13 bases between. CDR1 is SGHAT, CDR2 FQNNGV, per germline. CDR3 DNA sequence: TGTGCCAGCAGCTCCCGGGGCAGCGGCCAAGAGACCCAGTACTTC. Amino acid sequence: CASSSRGSGQETQYF.

This clone was detected only once. This chain links TRBV18 with TRBJ2-1; D is perhaps TRBD1 (5 bases). V dropped 2 bases and J dropped 15 bases, with 11 bases sitting between them. The CDR3 is made up of 11 amino acids. Germline assignment: CDR1 KGHSH and CDR2 LQKENI. The CDR3, as DNA: TGTGCCAGCTCACCAGGCCAGGGAAGGTTCTTC. It yields the protein CASSPGQGRFF.

V gene TRBV19 combines with J gene TRBJ2-4; perhaps D is TRBD1 or TRBD2 (6 bases each). V lost 8 bases and J 2 bases, leaving 25 bases between the germline ends. The CDR3 is 18 amino acids. CDR1 and CDR2 from the germline V gene are LNHDA and SQIVND (reference sequence). CDR3 in amino acids: CASRRGDLGFESKNIQYF. The CDR3 region has the DNA TGTGCCAGTCGAAGGGGGGACCTGGGCTTTGAATCCAAAAACATTCAGTACTTC. The complete variable domain, with remaining parts taken from reference TRBV19 and TRBJ2-4, reads DGGITQSPKYLFRKEGQNVTLSCEQNLNHDAMYWYRQDPGQGLRLIYYSQIVNDFQKGDIAEGYSVSREKKESFPLTVTSAQKNPTAFYLCASRRGDLGFESKNIQYFGAGTRLSVL.

This clone has only a few counts. The rearrangement joins TRBV5-4 to TRBJ2-7, with TRBD2 matching over 14 bases. V trimming: 4 bases; J trimming: 6 bases; junction bases outside the gene matches: 9. CDR1 and CDR2 (germline): SGHNT, YYREEE (reference sequence). The CDR3 consists of 16 residues. Written as DNA, the CDR3 is TGTGCCAGCAGCCAGGGGACTAGCGGGAGACTAGGCGAGCAGTACTTC. It codes for CASSQGTSGRLGEQYF. The variable domain in full, completed from reference TRBV5-4 and TRBJ2-7, reads ETGVTQSPTHLIKTRGQQVTLRCSSQSGHNTVSWYQQALGQGPQFIFQYYREEENGRGNFPPRFSGLQFPNYSSELNVNALELDDSALYLCASSQGTSGRLGEQYFGPGTRLTVT.

This clone was counted a few times. This chain joins TRBV13 and TRBJ2-1; the match to TRBD2 covers 7 bases. Germline assignment: CDR1 PRHDT and CDR2 FYEKMQ (reference sequence). CDR3 length equals 15 residues. The V and J ends lost 0 bases and 8 bases, in that order; junction bases with no gene match: 7. CDR3 amino acids: CASSLGGLVRDEQFF. Written as DNA, the CDR3 is TGTGCCAGCAGCTTAGGCGGACTAGTGCGCGATGAGCAGTTCTTC.

The chain recombines TRBV12-5 with TRBJ1-1, with D unresolved. Trimming shortened V by 5 bases and J by 0 bases, and 7 bases separated the two germline ends. There are 13 residues in the CDR3. Germline assignment: CDR1 LGHNT and CDR2 FRNRAP. CDR3 protein: CASGLPMNTEAFF. CDR3 bases: TGTGCTAGTGGTCTACCGATGAACACTGAAGCTTTCTTT. The whole variable domain, filled in from reference TRBV12-5 and TRBJ1-1, reads DARVTQTPRHKVTEMGQEVTMRCQPILGHNTVFWYRQTMMQGLELLAYFRNRAPLDDSGMPKDRFSAEMPDATLATLKIQPSEPRDSAVYFCASGLPMNTEAFFGQGTRLTVV.

The chain recombines TRBV27 with TRBJ1-1, with D perhaps TRBD1 (5 bases). The V end lost 2 bases, the J end lost 11 bases, and 27 bases lay between the germline ends. The CDR3 consists of 17 residues. Germline CDR1 reads MNHEY; CDR2 reads SMNVEV (reference sequence). This CDR3 reads CASSLTPKQVLEGRAFF. For the CDR3, the DNA is TGTGCCAGCAGTTTAACCCCCAAACAGGTACTAGAGGGTCGGGCTTTCTTT.

The chain carries TRBV2 and TRBJ2-2; D is ambiguous. Germline V CDR1 and CDR2: SNHLY, FYNNEI. The CDR3 has 15 residues. Trimming cost V 1 base and J 0 bases, with 6 bases left between them. In DNA form, the CDR3 reads TGTGCCAGCAGTGAAGGCCCAGCGAACACCGGGGAGCTGTTTTTT. Its translation is CASSEGPANTGELFF.

The CDR3 DNA is TGTGCCAGCAGCTTAGCGGTGGGAGGCACTGAAGCTTTCTTT. Translated: CASSLAVGGTEAFF. The rearrangement links TRBV7-6 to TRBJ1-1; no definite D call. The CDR3 runs to 14 residues. Trimming left V 0 bases short and J 4 bases short, with 9 bases between. Germline-derived CDR1 and CDR2 are SGHVS and FNYEAQ.

The chain uses TRBV7-2 and TRBJ1-2; 7 bases map to TRBD1. V shed 2 bases and J 7 bases; nucleotides not matched to a gene: 7. Germline CDR1 SGHTA, CDR2 FQGNSA. CDR3 length: 14 residues. The CDR3, as DNA: TGTGCCAGCAGCTTAAGAGGGGGCCAAGGTGGCTACACCTTC. It yields the protein CASSLRGGQGGYTF.

This clone was counted a single time. This chain uses TRBV6-1 with TRBJ2-3; D perhaps matches TRBD2 (6 bases). Germline V lookup: CDR1 MNHNS, CDR2 SASEGT. The CDR3 covers 15 residues. Trimming removed 5 bases from V and 2 bases from J, with 14 bases in between. The DNA of the CDR3 is TGTGCCAGCAGTAGGGACGGGGGATCCACAGATACGCAGTATTTT. This translates into CASSRDGGSTDTQYF.

The V and J genes are TRBV28 and TRBJ1-1, with D tentatively TRBD1 (6 bases). CDR1 is MDHEN and CDR2 is SYDVKM in the germline V gene. This CDR3 comprises 13 residues. V was clipped by 8 bases and J by 5 bases, with 15 bases between them. This CDR3 is CASFGGAGTEAFF. The CDR3 DNA follows: TGTGCCAGCTTTGGGGGCGCGGGTACTGAAGCTTTCTTT.

The CDR3 is CASSQLGGGPTGELFF. The CDR3 DNA sequence: TGTGCCAGCAGCCAACTGGGGGGGGGCCCCACCGGGGAGCTGTTTTTT. The chain uses TRBV11-2 and TRBJ2-2; tentative D call: TRBD2 (7 bases). This CDR3 is 16 amino acids long. Germline-derived CDR1 and CDR2 are SGHAT and FQNNGV. Between the trimmed V and J ends, which lost 5 bases and 4 bases, there was a span of 17 bases.

The chain uses TRBV5-4 and TRBJ1-2; maybe TRBD1 (5 bases). Germline assignment: CDR1 SGHNT and CDR2 YYREEE (reference sequence). Trimming left V 0 bases short and J 7 bases short, with 16 bases between. The CDR3 length is 15 residues. The CDR3 sequence is CASSLETAVGGGYTF. CDR3 DNA sequence: TGTGCCAGCAGCTTGGAAACAGCTGTCGGGGGTGGCTACACCTTC.

The chain recombines TRBV7-8 with TRBJ2-1; D remains unclear. V was shortened by 5 bases and J by 6 bases, with 11 bases between the two germline ends. The germline CDR1 and CDR2 sequences are SGHVS and FQNEAQ. The CDR3 is 13 amino acids. The CDR3 region has the DNA TGTGCCAGCAGCCAGCAAGTGGCCAATGAGCAGTTCTTC. Protein product: CASSQQVANEQFF.

This chain joins TRBV5-1 and TRBJ2-5; 12 positions match TRBD2. CDR3 size: 13 residues. V gave up 6 bases and J gave up 6 bases; unmatched junction bases: 3. CDR1 SGHRS and CDR2 YFSETQ come from the germline V gene. CDR3 DNA sequence: TGCGCCAGCACGCTAGCGGGAGGGAAGACCCAGTACTTC. Protein sequence: CASTLAGGKTQYF. The full variable domain, in which reference TRBV5-1 and TRBJ2-5 provide the parts outside the CDR3, is KAGVTQTPRYLIKTRGQQVTLSCSPISGHRSVSWYQQTPGQGLQFLFEYFSETQRNKGNFPGRFSGRQFSNSRSEMNVSTLELGDSALYLCASTLAGGKTQYFGPGTRLLVL.

The V and J genes are TRBV7-9 and TRBJ1-3; tentatively, D is TRBD1 (6 bases). Germline CDR1 and CDR2: SEHNR and FQNEAQ (reference sequence). Trimming removed 4 bases from V and 2 bases from J, with 9 bases in between. The CDR3 totals 14 residues. The CDR3 DNA sequence: TGTGCCAGCAGCTCCACAGGGCCTGGAAACACCATATATTTT. Its protein product is CASSSTGPGNTIYF. Supplemented by reference TRBV7-9 and TRBJ1-3, the full variable domain reads DTGVSQNPRHKITKRGQNVTFRCDPISEHNRLYWYRQTLGQGPEFLTYFQNEAQLEKSRLLSDRFSAERPKGSFSTLEIQRTEQGDSAMYLCASSSTGPGNTIYFGEGSWLTVV.

This chain uses TRBV11-3 with TRBJ1-1, with D unresolved. The CDR3 length is 13 residues. Looked up from germline, CDR1 is SGHNT and CDR2 is YENEEA. V was trimmed by 5 bases and J by 5 bases, leaving 12 bases between them. CDR3 residues: CASSIAYRTEAFF. CDR3 nucleotides: TGTGCCAGCAGCATAGCTTATCGGACTGAAGCTTTCTTT.

This rearrangement joins TRBV2 to TRBJ2-7, with 8 positions matching TRBD2. The junction had 12 bases not matched to a gene; V was cut back by 8 bases and J by 3 bases. The CDR3 is 15 residues long. From germline, CDR1 is SNHLY and CDR2 FYNNEI. This chain's CDR3 is CASEYKSGSYYEQYF. In DNA, the CDR3 is TGTGCCAGCGAGTATAAAAGCGGGAGTTACTACGAGCAGTACTTC.

In this sample, this clone turned up once. The chain is built from TRBV7-2 and TRBJ1-1, with D perhaps TRBD1 (5 bases). Germline loops: CDR1 SGHTA, CDR2 FQGNSA. Trimming left V 3 bases short and J 11 bases short, with 13 bases between. This CDR3 is built from 12 residues. The CDR3 spells CASSFYVGEAFF. The CDR3 bases are TGTGCCAGCAGCTTTTATGTAGGGGAGGCTTTCTTT. The whole variable domain, remainder taken from reference TRBV7-2 and TRBJ1-1, is GAGVSQSPSNKVTEKGKDVELRCDPISGHTALYWYRQSLGQGLEFLIYFQGNSAPDKSGLPSDRFSAERTGGSVSTLTIQRTQQEDSAVYLCASSFYVGEAFFGQGTRLTVV.

V usage is TRBV30 and J usage is TRBJ2-1, with D perhaps TRBD1 or TRBD2 (5 bases each). Germline lookup yields CDR1 GTSNPN and CDR2 SVGIG (reference sequence). The CDR3 has 14 amino acids. V lost 5 bases and J lost 7, with 18 bases in between. The CDR3 region is CAWAFRRDQNEQFF. CDR3 nucleotide sequence: TGTGCCTGGGCATTTCGCCGGGACCAGAATGAGCAGTTCTTC.

V is TRBV6-6 and J is TRBJ1-1, with D possibly matching TRBD1 (6 bases). The CDR3 length is 13 residues. The V gene's germline CDR1 is MNHNY and CDR2 SVGAGI (reference sequence). Deletions cut 0 bases from V and 6 bases from J, with 8 bases between. CDR3 sequence reads: CASSYSQGSEAFF. CDR3 sequence (DNA): TGTGCCAGCAGTTACTCCCAGGGGTCTGAAGCTTTCTTT.

This chain uses TRBV2 with TRBJ1-2; the D is unclear. Germline CDR1 SNHLY, CDR2 FYNNEI. This CDR3 spans 13 amino acids. V was trimmed by 3 bases and J by 5 bases, leaving 10 bases between them. The CDR3 sequence: CASSDRQEYGYTF. In DNA form, the CDR3 reads TGTGCCAGCAGTGACCGGCAGGAGTATGGCTACACCTTC. Drawing the rest from reference TRBV2 and TRBJ1-2, the complete variable domain is EPEVTQTPSHQVTQMGQEVILRCVPISNHLYFYWYRQILGQKVEFLVSFYNNEISEKSEIFDDQFSVERPDGSNFTLKIRSTKLEDSAMYFCASSDRQEYGYTFGSGTRLTVV.

The chain couples TRBV5-8 to TRBJ1-2; D is uncertain. The ends were cut back, 0 bases at V and 4 bases at J, with 7 bases in the middle. CDR1 is SGHTS and CDR2 is YDEGEE in the germline V gene. The length of the CDR3 is 13 residues. This chain's CDR3 is CASSLDGLYGYTF. As DNA, the CDR3 is TGTGCCAGCAGCTTGGACGGGCTCTATGGCTACACCTTC.

This sequence joins TRBV2 and TRBJ2-1, with D unclear. With 8 bases removed from V and 0 bases from J, the gap between germline ends came to 8 bases. Germline CDR1 reads SNHLY; CDR2 reads FYNNEI. This CDR3 spans 13 amino acids. The CDR3 nucleotides are TGTGCCAGCCGGACGGACTCCTACAATGAGCAGTTCTTC. Its protein is CASRTDSYNEQFF.